This T cell receptor beta chain was retrieved from a study of blood T cells in healthy people across ages. Each sample used at least 6 million PBMCs. Whole-study results and caveats: Long-lived donors had more naive CD4+ cells and higher diversity than aged donors.

The authors ran a second PCR of 7 to 11 cycles using a sample-barcoded 5' primer and a J-beta primer mix. MiXCR was run by TCRdb on the 5' RACE reads, yielding one entry per CDR3 protein. The sample has around 1.7 million distinct CDR3 sequences, roughly 27% seen once. This clonotype was recorded many times. Its antigen is currently unknown. The specimen was blood. The receptor's source is a woman in her thirties in good health.

As DNA, the CDR3 is TGTGCCAGCAGCCCCGACAGGGATCAGCCCCAGCATTTT. Its protein is CASSPDRDQPQHF. The chain carries TRBV18 and TRBJ1-5, with 7 bases identical to TRBD1. The V gene end was trimmed by 8 bases and the J gene end by 5 bases; junction bases not matched to a gene: 6. Germline V gene lookup returns CDR1 KGHSH and CDR2 LQKENI. This CDR3 has 13 amino acids.